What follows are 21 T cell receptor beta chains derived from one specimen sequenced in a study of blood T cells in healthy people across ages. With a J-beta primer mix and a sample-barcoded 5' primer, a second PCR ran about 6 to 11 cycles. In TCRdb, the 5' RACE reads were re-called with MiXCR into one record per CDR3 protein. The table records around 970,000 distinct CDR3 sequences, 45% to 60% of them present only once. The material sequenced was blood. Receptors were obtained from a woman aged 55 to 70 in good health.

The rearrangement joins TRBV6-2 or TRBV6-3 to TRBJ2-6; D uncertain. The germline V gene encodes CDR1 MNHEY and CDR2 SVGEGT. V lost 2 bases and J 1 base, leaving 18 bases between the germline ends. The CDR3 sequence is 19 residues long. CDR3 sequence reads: CASSYPKQRFVSGANVLTF. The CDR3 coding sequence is TGTGCCAGCAGTTACCCTAAACAACGCTTCGTGTCTGGGGCCAACGTCCTGACTTTC.

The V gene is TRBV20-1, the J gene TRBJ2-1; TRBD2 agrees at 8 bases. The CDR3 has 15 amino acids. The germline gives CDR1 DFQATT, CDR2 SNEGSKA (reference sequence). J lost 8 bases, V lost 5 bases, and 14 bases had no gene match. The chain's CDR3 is CSAAFLAGGGYEQFF. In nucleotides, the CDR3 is TGCAGTGCTGCCTTTCTGGCGGGAGGAGGATATGAGCAGTTCTTC.

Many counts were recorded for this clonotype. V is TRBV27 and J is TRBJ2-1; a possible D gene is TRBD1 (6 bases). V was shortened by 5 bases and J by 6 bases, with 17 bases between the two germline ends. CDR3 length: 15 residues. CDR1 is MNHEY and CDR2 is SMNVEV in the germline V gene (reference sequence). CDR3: CASSPPDSPTNEQFF. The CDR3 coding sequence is TGTGCCAGCAGTCCTCCGGACAGCCCAACCAATGAGCAGTTCTTC.

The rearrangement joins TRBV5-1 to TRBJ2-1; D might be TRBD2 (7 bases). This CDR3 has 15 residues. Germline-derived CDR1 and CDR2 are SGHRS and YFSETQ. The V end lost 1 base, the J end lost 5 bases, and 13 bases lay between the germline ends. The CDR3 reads CASSLTGGQNNEQFF. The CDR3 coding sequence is TGCGCCAGCAGCTTGACGGGGGGCCAAAACAATGAGCAGTTCTTC.

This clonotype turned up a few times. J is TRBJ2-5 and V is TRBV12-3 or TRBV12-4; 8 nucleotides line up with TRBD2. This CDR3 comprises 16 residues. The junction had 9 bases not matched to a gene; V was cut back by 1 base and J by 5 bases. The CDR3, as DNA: TGTGCCAGCAGTTTAGAGGGGTTAGCGGGATTGGAGACCCAGTACTTC. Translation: CASSLEGLAGLETQYF.

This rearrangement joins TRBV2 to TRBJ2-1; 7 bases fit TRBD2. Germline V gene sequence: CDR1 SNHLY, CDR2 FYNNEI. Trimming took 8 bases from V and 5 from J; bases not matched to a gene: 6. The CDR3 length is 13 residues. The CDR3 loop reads CASGDYYNNEQFF. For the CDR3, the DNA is TGTGCCAGCGGGGACTACTATAACAATGAGCAGTTCTTC.

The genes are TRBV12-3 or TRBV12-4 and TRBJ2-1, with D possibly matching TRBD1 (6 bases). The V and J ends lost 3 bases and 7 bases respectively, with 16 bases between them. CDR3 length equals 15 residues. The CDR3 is CASSLGTTRRNEQFF. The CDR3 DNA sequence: TGTGCCAGCAGTTTGGGGACAACCCGGAGGAATGAGCAGTTCTTC.

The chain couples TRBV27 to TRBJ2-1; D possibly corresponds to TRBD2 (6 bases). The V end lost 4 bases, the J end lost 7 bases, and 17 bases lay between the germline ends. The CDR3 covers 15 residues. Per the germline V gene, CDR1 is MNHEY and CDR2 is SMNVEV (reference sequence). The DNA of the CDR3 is TGTGCCAGCAGTTCCCCTGGGGTGGGGGGTAATGAGCAGTTCTTC. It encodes CASSSPGVGGNEQFF.

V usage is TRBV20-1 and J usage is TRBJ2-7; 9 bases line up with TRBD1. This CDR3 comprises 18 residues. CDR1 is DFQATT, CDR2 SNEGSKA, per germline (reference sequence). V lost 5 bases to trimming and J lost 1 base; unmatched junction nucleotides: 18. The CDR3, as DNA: TGCAGTGCTGAGCCCGTCCCGGGACAGGGTTGGGGATCCTACGAGCAGTACTTC. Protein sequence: CSAEPVPGQGWGSYEQYF.

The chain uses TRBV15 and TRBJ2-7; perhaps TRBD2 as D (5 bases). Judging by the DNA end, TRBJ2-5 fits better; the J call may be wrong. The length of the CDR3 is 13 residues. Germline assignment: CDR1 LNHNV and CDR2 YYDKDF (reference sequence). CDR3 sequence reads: CATRRDPGETQYF. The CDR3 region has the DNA TGTGCCACCAGGAGGGATCCGGGGGAGACCCAGTACTTC.

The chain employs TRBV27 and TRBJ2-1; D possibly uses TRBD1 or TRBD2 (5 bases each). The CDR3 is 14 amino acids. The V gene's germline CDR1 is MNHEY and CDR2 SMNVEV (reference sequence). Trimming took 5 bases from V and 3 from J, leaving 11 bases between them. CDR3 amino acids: CASSARDGYNEQFF. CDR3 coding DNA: TGTGCCAGCAGTGCCAGGGACGGCTACAATGAGCAGTTCTTC.

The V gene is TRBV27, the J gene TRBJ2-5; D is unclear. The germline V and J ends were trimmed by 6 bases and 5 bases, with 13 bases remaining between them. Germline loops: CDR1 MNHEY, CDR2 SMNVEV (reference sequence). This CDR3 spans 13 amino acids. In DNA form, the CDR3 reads TGTGCCAGCAGGGGGTGGTCTTCGGAGACCCAGTACTTC. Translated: CASRGWSSETQYF.

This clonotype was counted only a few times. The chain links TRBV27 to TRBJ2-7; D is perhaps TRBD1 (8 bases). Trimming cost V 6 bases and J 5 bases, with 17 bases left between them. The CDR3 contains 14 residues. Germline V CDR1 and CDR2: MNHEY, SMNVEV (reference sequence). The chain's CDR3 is CASSTGGGFDEQYF. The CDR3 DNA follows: TGTGCCAGCAGCACAGGGGGAGGGTTCGACGAGCAGTACTTC.

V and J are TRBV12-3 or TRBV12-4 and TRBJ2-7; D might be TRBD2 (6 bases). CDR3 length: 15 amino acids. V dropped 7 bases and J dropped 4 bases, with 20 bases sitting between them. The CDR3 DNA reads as TGTGCCAGCACCGAGCGGAGGGCCGGAGGATACGAGCAGTACTTC. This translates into CASTERRAGGYEQYF.

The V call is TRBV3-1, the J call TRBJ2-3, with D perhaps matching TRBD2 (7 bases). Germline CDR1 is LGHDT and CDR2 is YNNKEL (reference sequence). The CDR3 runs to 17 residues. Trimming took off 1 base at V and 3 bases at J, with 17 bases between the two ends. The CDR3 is CASSQGGGGRRTDTQYF. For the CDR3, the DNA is TGTGCCAGCAGCCAAGGGGGGGGCGGGAGAAGGACAGATACGCAGTATTTT.

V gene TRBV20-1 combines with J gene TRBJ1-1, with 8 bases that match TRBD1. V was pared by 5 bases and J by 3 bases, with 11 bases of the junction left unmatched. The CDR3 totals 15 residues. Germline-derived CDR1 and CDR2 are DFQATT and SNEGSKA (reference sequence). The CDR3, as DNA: TGCAGTGCTCGGACAGGGAATAGGGAGCACACTGAAGCTTTCTTT. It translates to CSARTGNREHTEAFF.

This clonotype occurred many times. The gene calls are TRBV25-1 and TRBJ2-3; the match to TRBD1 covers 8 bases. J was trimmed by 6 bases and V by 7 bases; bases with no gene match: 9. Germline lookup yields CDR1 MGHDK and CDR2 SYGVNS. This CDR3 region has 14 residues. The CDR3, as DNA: TGTGCCAGCACCAGGACAGGGAGCGGTGATACGCAGTATTTT. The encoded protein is CASTRTGSGDTQYF.

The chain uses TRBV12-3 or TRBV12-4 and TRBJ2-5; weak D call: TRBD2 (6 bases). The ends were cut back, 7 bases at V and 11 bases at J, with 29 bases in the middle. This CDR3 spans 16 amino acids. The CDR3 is CASTGHSGRYLNEQYF. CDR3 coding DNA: TGTGCCAGCACTGGACATAGCGGCCGTTACCTGAATGAGCAGTACTTC.

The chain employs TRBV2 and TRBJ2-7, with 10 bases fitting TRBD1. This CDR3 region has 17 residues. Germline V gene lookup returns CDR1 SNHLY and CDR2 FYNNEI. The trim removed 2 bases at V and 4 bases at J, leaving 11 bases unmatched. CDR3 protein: CASSERTGTGVEYEQYF. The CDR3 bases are TGTGCCAGCAGTGAAAGAACCGGGACAGGGGTAGAGTACGAGCAGTACTTC.

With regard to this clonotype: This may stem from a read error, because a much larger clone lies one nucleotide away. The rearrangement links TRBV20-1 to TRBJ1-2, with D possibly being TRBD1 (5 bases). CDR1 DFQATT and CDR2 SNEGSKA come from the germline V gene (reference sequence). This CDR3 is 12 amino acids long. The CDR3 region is CGASVGGGGYTF. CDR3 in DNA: TGCGGTGCTAGCGTCGGGGGAGGTGGCTACACCTTC.

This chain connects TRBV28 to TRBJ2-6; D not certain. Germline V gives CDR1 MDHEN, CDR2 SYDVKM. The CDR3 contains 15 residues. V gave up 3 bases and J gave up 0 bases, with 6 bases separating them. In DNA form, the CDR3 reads TGTGCCAGCAGTTTCGGCCGCTCTGGGGCCAACGTCCTGACTTTC. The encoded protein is CASSFGRSGANVLTF.